Presented here are 5 T cell receptor beta chains from one specimen sequenced in a study of tumor-infiltrating lymphocytes in primary liver carcinoma. With around 500 ng total RNA as template and a constant-region primer, TCR beta cDNA was made. The TCR beta library was amplified through three nested multiplex PCR rounds in a modified ARM-PCR procedure. Forward primers for TRBV1-TRBV30 and a C-beta reverse primer served the first two PCR rounds, at around 9 cycles each. TCRdb itself ran the multiplex PCR reads through MiXCR, one entry per CDR3 protein. The table lists over 45,000 distinct CDR3 sequences, approximately 70% of them singletons. Starting material for RNA and DNA co-extraction consisted of about 20-33 mg of unsorted bulk tissue. Source material: liver tumor tissue from sampling region 5. The subset was: tumor region T5, tumor centre. Receptors were obtained from a man aged 40-49 years with primary liver carcinoma and hepatitis B virus infection.

As for this clonotype: One end of the junction does not line up with germline, which may come from a read error. V and J are TRBV5-1 and TRBJ2-1; unclear D gene. Germline CDR1 SGHRS, CDR2 YFSETQ. The CDR3 has 13 residues. The CDR3 DNA sequence: TGCGCCAGCGGCTTGGCCTTGCGGAATGAACAGTTCTTC. Its translation is CASGLALRNEQFF. The complete variable domain, with remaining parts taken from reference TRBV5-1 and TRBJ2-1, reads KAGVTQTPRYLIKTRGQQVTLSCSPISGHRSVSWYQQTPGQGLQFLFEYFSETQRNKGNFPGRFSGRQFSNSRSEMNVSTLELGDSALYLCASGLALRNEQFFGPGTRLTVL.

With respect to this clonotype: The junction differs from germline at one of its ends, possibly a read error. The chain uses TRBV28 and TRBJ2-3, with 8 bases matching TRBD2. This CDR3 contains 15 residues. Germline CDR1 is MDHEN and CDR2 is SYDVKM. The DNA of the CDR3 is TGTGCCAGAAGTTTATGGGTAGCGGGGACAGATACGCAGTATTTT. It translates to CARSLWVAGTDTQYF. The entire variable domain, with the rest obtained from reference TRBV28 and TRBJ2-3, is as follows: DVKVTQSSRYLVKRTGEKVFLECVQDMDHENMFWYRQDPGLGLRLIYFSYDVKMKEKGDIPEGYSVSREKKERFSLILESASTNQTSMYLCARSLWVAGTDTQYFGPGTRLTVL.

In regard to this clonotype: At one end, the junction sequence differs from germline, possibly due to a read error. This chain uses TRBV11-1 with TRBJ2-1, with D maybe TRBD2 (6 bases). The CDR3 spans 16 residues. The V gene's germline CDR1 is SGHAT and CDR2 FQDESV (reference sequence). CDR3 in DNA: TGTGTCAGCAACTTAGGCTTGGGACTTCCTACGCATGAGCAGTTCTTC. Translated, it gives CVSNLGLGLPTHEQFF.

This clonotype was seen ten or more times. V usage is TRBV6-6 and J usage is TRBJ2-2; the D gene is possibly TRBD2 (6 bases). This CDR3 is 17 amino acids long. Per germline, CDR1 MNHNY and CDR2 SVGAGI (reference sequence). V lost 2 bases, J lost 6 bases, and 19 bases lay in between. CDR3 DNA: TGTGCCAGCAGTTACCCCGGCGGTGGGGGGACGGCCGGGGAGCTGTTTTTT. Protein: CASSYPGGGGTAGELFF.

This clonotype appeared once. The junction and the germline gene differ at one end; a read error may be behind it. The V gene is TRBV12-3 or TRBV12-4, the J gene TRBJ1-5; 7 bases align to TRBD1. This CDR3 is built from 16 residues. CDR3 DNA sequence: TGTTCCAGCAGCTTCCACCGGACAGGCCTCAATCAGCCCCAGCATTTT. It yields the protein CSSSFHRTGLNQPQHF.